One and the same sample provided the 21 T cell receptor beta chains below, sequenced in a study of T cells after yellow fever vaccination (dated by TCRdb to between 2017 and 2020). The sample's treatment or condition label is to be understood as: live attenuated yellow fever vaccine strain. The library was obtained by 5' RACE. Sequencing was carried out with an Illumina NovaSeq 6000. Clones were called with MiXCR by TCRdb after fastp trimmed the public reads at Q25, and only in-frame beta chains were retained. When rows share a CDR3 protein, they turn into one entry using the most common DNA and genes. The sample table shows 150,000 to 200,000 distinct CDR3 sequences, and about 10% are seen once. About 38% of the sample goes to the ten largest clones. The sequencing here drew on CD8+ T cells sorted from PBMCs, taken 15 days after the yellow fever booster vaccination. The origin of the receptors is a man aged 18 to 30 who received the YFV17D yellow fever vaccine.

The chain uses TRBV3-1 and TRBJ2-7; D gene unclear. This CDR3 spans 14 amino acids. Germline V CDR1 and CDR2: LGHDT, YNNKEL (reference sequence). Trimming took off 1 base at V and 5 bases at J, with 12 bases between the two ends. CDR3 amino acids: CASSQGRALDEQYF. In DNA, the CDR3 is TGTGCCAGCAGCCAAGGCCGAGCTCTTGACGAGCAGTACTTC.

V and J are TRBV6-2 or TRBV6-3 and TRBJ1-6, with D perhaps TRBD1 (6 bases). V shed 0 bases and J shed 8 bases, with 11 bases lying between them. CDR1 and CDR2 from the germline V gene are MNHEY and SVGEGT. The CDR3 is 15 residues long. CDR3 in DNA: TGTGCCAGCAGTTACTCGAGGGGACACTATTCACCCCTCCACTTT. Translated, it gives CASSYSRGHYSPLHF.

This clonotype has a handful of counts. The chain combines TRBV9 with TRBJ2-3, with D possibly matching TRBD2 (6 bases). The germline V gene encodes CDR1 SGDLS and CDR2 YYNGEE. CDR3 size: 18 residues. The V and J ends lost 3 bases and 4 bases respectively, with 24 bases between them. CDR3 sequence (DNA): TGTGCCAGCAGCGGAGGCGGAGGAACCCCGAGGAGGGCAGATACGCAGTATTTT. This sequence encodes CASSGGGGTPRRADTQYF.

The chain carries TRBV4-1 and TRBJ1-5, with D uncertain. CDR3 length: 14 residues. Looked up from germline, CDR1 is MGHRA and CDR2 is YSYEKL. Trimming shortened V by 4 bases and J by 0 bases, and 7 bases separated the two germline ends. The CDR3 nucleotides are TGCGCCAGCAGCCCCGGGGTTAGCAATCAGCCCCAGCATTTT. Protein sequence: CASSPGVSNQPQHF.

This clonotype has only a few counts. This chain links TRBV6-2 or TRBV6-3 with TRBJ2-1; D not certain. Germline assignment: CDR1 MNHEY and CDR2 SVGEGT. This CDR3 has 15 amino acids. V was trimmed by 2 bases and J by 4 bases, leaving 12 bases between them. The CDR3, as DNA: TGTGCCAGCAGTTACCGGTTGAGTGGGTACAATGAGCAGTTCTTC. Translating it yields CASSYRLSGYNEQFF.

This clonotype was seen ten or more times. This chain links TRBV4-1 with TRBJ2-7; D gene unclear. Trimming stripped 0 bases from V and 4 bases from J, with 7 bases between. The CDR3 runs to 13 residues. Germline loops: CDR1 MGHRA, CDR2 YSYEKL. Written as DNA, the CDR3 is TGCGCCAGCAGCCAAGATTTGGGATACGAGCAGTACGTC. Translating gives CASSQDLGYEQYV.

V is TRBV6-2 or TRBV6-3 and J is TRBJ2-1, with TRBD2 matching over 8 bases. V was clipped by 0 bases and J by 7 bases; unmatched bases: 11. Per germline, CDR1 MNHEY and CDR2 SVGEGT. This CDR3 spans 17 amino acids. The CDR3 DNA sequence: TGTGCCAGCAGTTACTCGATCCGGGGGGGCAGTGATAATGAGCAGTTCTTC. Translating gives CASSYSIRGGSDNEQFF.

The CDR3: CASRERETQYF. Written as DNA, the CDR3 is TGTGCCAGCAGGGAACGAGAGACCCAGTACTTC. J is TRBJ2-5 and V is TRBV28, with D unclear. CDR3 size: 11 residues. CDR1 is MDHEN and CDR2 is SYDVKM in the germline V gene. V was clipped by 6 bases and J by 4 bases, with 6 bases between them.

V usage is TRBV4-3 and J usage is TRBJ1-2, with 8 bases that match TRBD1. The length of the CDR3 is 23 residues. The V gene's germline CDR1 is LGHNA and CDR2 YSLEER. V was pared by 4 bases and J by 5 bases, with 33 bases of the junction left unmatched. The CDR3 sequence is CASSLKTGARGSFPTESTYGYTF. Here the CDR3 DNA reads TGCGCCAGCAGCCTCAAGACAGGGGCCAGGGGGTCCTTCCCGACCGAATCAACATATGGCTACACCTTC.

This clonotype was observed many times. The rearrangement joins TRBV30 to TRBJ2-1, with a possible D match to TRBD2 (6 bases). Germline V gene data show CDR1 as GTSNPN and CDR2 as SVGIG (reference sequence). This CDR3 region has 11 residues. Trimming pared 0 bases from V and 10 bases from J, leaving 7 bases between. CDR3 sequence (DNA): TGTGCCTGGAGTGTCCTAGCGGAGCAGTTCTTC. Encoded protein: CAWSVLAEQFF. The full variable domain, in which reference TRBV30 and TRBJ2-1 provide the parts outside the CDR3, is SQTIHQWPATLVQPVGSPLSLECTVEGTSNPNLYWYRQAAGRGLQLLFYSVGIGQISSEVPQNLSASRPQDRQFILSSKKLLLSDSGFYLCAWSVLAEQFFGPGTRLTVL.

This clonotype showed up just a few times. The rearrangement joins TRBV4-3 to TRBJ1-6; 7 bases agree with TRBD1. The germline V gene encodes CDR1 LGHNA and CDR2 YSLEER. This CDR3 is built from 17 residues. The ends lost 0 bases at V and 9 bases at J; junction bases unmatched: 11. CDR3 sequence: CASSQEEGAPRGSPLHF. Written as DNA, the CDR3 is TGCGCCAGCAGCCAAGAAGAGGGGGCCCCGAGGGGTTCACCCCTCCACTTT.

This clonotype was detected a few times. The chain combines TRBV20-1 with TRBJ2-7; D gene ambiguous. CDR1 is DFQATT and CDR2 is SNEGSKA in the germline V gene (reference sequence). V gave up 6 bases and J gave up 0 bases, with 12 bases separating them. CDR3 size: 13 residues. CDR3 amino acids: CSARAGNSYEQYV. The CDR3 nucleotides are TGCAGTGCCCGGGCAGGCAACTCCTACGAGCAGTACGTC.

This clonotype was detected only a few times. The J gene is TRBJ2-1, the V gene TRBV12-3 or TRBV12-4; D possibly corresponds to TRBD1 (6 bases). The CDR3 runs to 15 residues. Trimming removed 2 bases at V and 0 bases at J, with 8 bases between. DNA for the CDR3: TGTGCCAGCAGTTTATTGGGGGCCTCCTACAATGAGCAGTTCTTC. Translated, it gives CASSLLGASYNEQFF.

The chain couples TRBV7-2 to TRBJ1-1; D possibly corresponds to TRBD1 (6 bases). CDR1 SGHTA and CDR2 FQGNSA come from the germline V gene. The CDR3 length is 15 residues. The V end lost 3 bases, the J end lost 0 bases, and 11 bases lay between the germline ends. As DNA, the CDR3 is TGTGCCAGCAGCTTCGGACAGCCAATGAACACTGAAGCTTTCTTT. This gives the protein CASSFGQPMNTEAFF.

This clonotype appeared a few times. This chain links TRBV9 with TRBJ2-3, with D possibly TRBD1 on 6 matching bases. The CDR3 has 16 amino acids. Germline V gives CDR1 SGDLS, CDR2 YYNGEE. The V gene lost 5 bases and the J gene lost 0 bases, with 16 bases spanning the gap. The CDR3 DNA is TGTGCCAGCAGTCAAGCGGCCACAGGGAGCACAGATACGCAGTATTTT. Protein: CASSQAATGSTDTQYF.

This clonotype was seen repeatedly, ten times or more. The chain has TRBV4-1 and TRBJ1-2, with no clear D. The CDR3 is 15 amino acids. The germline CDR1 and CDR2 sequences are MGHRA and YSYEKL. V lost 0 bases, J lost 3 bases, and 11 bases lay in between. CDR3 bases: TGCGCCAGCAGCCAAGATCCCTCGGAGGACTATGGCTACACCTTC. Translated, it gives CASSQDPSEDYGYTF.

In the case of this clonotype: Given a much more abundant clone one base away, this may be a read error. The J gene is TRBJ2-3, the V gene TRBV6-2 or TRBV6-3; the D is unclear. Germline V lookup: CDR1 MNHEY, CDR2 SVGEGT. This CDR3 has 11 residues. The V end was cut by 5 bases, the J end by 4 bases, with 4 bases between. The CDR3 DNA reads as TGTGCCAGCAGTCGGTCAGATACGCAGTATTTT. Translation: CASSRSDTQYF.

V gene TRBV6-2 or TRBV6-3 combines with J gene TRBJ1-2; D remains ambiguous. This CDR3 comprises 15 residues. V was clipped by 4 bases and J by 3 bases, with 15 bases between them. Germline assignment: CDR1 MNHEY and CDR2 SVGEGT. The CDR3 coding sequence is TGTGCCAGCAGTTCCGGACGAATTACGCACTATGGCTACACCTTC. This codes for CASSSGRITHYGYTF.

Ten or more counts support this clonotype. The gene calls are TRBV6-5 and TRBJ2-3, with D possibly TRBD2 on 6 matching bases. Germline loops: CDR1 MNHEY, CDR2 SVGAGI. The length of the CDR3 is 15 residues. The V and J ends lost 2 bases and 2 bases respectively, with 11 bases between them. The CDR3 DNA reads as TGTGCCAGCAGTTACAGTCGGGGGAACACAGATACGCAGTATTTT. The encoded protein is CASSYSRGNTDTQYF.

CDR3 DNA sequence: TGTGCCAGCAGCCCGTACTCAGGGTACGGCTACAATGAGCAGTTCTTC. Protein product: CASSPYSGYGYNEQFF. V usage is TRBV7-6 and J usage is TRBJ2-1; D perhaps matches TRBD1 (5 bases). The germline V and J ends were trimmed by 5 bases and 3 bases, with 17 bases remaining between them. Germline CDR1 SGHVS, CDR2 FNYEAQ. The CDR3 loop spans 16 amino acids.

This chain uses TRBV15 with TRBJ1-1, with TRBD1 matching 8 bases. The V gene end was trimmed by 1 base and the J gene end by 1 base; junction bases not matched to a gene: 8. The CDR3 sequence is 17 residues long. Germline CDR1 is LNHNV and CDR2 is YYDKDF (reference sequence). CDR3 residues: CATSRVTGTGKNTEAFF. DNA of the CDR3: TGTGCCACCAGCAGAGTTACCGGGACAGGAAAGAACACTGAAGCTTTCTTT.